This T cell receptor (beta chain) was retrieved from a study of Graves' ophthalmopathy and Graves' hyperthyroidism listed by TCRdb under 2018. At the level of the whole study: Stable hyperthyroidism was defined as no progression to ophthalmopathy within 18 months of follow-up. To tell Graves' ophthalmopathy apart from Graves' hyperthyroidism, and to predict which patients would progress to ophthalmopathy, the study relied on TCR beta repertoire signatures. In total, around 140 blood samples were TCR-sequenced: 40 to 45 ophthalmopathy, some 75 hyperthyroidism and some 17 hyperthyroidism-to-ophthalmopathy patients. To explore V-J signatures distinguishing ophthalmopathy from hyperthyroidism, a discovery set of 100 patients (around 44 ophthalmopathy, 55 to 60 stable hyperthyroidism) was enrolled. For independent validation, a separate cohort was made up of around 19 hyperthyroidism patients plus 17 patients who later progressed from hyperthyroidism to ophthalmopathy. T-cell repertoires of thyroid tissue and blood were compared in more than 5 hyperthyroidism patients. After sampling, hyperthyroidism patients received methimazole starting at 30 mg daily, and ophthalmopathy patients received high-dose intravenous methylprednisolone.

TCR beta CDR3 regions were amplified from RNA transcripts for repertoire sequencing. HTBI primers and the Qiagen OneStep RT-PCR kit were used in a first-round RT-PCR, which was followed by a second-round multiplex PCR, size selection and purification. The libraries underwent paired-end sequencing with 100 bp reads on an Illumina HiSeq2000. The authors processed their data as follows. SOAPnuke was used to process the reads, removing any read that contained adapters or uncalled bases, had a mean Phred below 15, or lacked an exact match to the constant primer or identifier. High-quality paired reads were merged with COPE v1.2.5. Each unique nucleotide sequence was treated as a clonotype, and MiTCR v1.1 was used to align the clonotypes to the IMGT TRB V, D and J references. Analysis was restricted to V-J combinations with a frequency above 0.0001, which covered 98% to 99.2% of repertoires. For each V-J combination, a TCR clonal expansion and chaos score was defined as F50 clonal expansion divided by the chaos observed in the TCRdist matrix. Welch's t-statistics and random forest were used to narrow the features down to more than 10 V-J combinations, which were then fed into a naive Bayes classifier. The Morisita-Horn index was used to measure how similar the thyroid and blood repertoires were. TCRdb itself trimmed the public reads at Q25 with fastp, ran MiXCR and retained productive beta chains. Rows matching on CDR3 protein sequence are summarized as one entry with the most common DNA and genes. V and J calls and clone size were set by TCRdb, not the authors. This sample holds 450,000 to 600,000 distinct CDR3 sequences; roughly 40% were observed only once. About 4% of the sample rests with the top ten.

After removal of 4 bases from V and 6 bases from J, the junction retains 9 bases not matched to a gene. Via the germline V gene, CDR1 is SGHTS and CDR2 YDEGEE. Spanning cysteine to phenylalanine, the CDR3 consists of 14 amino acids. The only DNA kept is the CDR3, 42 bases in frame from the first base. Hyperthyroidism patients were newly diagnosed, were aged 18 to 65 years, and had a disease duration under 2 months. Anyone with other autoimmune diseases, uncontrolled infections, pregnancy or lactation was excluded from the study. Diagnosis relied on clinical symptoms, serum thyroxine, TRAb, thyroid ultrasound and orbital computed tomography. Total RNA was extracted using Trizol reagent, and RNA quality was checked on an Agilent 2100 Bioanalyzer. The paper as a whole reports these results and caveats: Most expanded thyroid clonotypes with frequency above 0.001 were also detected in blood, suggesting blood repertoires may reflect the thyroid immune response. No statistical method was used to predetermine the sample size, and group allocation was not hidden from the investigators. In validation, the model predicted ophthalmopathy progression with about 71% sensitivity and approximately 78% specificity; eleven to twelve predicted patients were CT-confirmed with GO in a median of 6.5 months. The 13-signature model separated ophthalmopathy from stable hyperthyroidism with 85% to 90% sensitivity and approximately 83% specificity in cross-validation, and 80%/75% in the test set.

This clonotype was recorded a few times. There is no known antigen for this receptor. Base qualities were left out, and no much larger clone turns up one base away. The TCR comes from an adult man with Graves' hyperthyroidism. The specimen was peripheral blood or thyroid tissue (not recorded which). In this chain, TRBV5-8 is recombined with TRBJ1-1; a stretch of 7 junction bases matches TRBD1. The sequenced DNA is TGTGCCAGCAGCCCGGAACAGGGGTGGTCTGAAGCTTTCTTT. This gives the protein CASSPEQGWSEAFF.